These 29 T cell receptor beta chains originate from one sample sequenced in a study of shared clonotypes between healthy human individuals. Method: immunoSEQ multiplex PCR; TCRdb's copy keeps in-frame clones and lacks some. The data hold about 480,000 clones, with over 60% observed a single time. The source material was PBMCs. The receptor set was obtained from a middle-aged woman in good health. Some clones in this sample may be carry-over from other donors' samples.

The rearrangement links TRBV19 to TRBJ2-1, with 7 bases fitting TRBD2. Germline V gives CDR1 LNHDA, CDR2 SQIVND (reference sequence). The length of the CDR3 is 13 residues. V was pared by 5 bases and J by 7 bases, with 5 bases of the junction left unmatched. The CDR3 sequence: CASSETSLNEQFF. The CDR3 DNA sequence: TGTGCCAGTAGTGAGACTAGCTTAAATGAGCAGTTCTTC.

The J gene is TRBJ2-5, the V gene TRBV7-6; D is ambiguous. Trimming took 5 bases from V and 3 from J, leaving 4 bases between them. Germline assignment: CDR1 SGHVS and CDR2 FNYEAQ. The CDR3 totals 11 residues. CDR3 residues: CASSVKETQYF. The CDR3 nucleotides read TGTGCCAGCAGCGTTAAAGAGACCCAGTACTTC.

This sequence joins TRBV10-1 and TRBJ2-5; weak D call: TRBD2 (6 bases). This CDR3 spans 13 amino acids. V was cut by 7 bases and J by 3 bases, with 12 bases left in between. Per germline, CDR1 WNHNN and CDR2 SYGVQD (reference sequence). The CDR3 DNA reads TGCGCCAGCATTAGCGGAGGGGAAGAGACCCAGTACTTC. Encoded protein: CASISGGEETQYF.

The chain links TRBV12-5 to TRBJ2-7; perhaps TRBD1 as D (6 bases). CDR1 and CDR2 (germline): LGHNT, FRNRAP. The CDR3 extends over 15 amino acids. The ends were cut back, 6 bases at V and 3 bases at J, with 18 bases in the middle. The CDR3 loop reads CASGPADSLNYEQYF. The CDR3 DNA sequence: TGTGCTAGTGGCCCCGCGGACAGCCTTAACTACGAGCAGTACTTC.

This chain uses TRBV5-5 with TRBJ1-1, with a weak D call TRBD1 (5 bases). Trimming left V 4 bases short and J 0 bases short, with 10 bases between. Per germline, CDR1 SGHKS and CDR2 YYEKEE (reference sequence). The CDR3 length is 14 residues. DNA for the CDR3: TGTGCCAGCAGCCTCGGACACGTGAACACTGAAGCTTTCTTT. Protein product: CASSLGHVNTEAFF. Based on the CDR3 plus reference TRBV5-5 and TRBJ1-1, the full variable domain is DAGVTQSPTHLIKTRGQQVTLRCSPISGHKSVSWYQQVLGQGPQFIFQYYEKEERGRGNFPDRFSARQFPNYSSELNVNALLLGDSALYLCASSLGHVNTEAFFGQGTRLTVV.

J is TRBJ2-5 and V is TRBV11-2, with 7 nucleotides matching TRBD2. V lost 1 base, J lost 1 base, and 6 bases stayed unmatched. This CDR3 comprises 16 residues. Germline-derived CDR1 and CDR2 are SGHAT and FQNNGV. The CDR3 sequence is CASSLGLADVQETQYF. CDR3 DNA: TGTGCCAGCAGCTTAGGTCTAGCGGACGTCCAAGAGACCCAGTACTTC.

The rearrangement joins TRBV5-4 to TRBJ1-1; the D is unclear. Germline values: CDR1 SGHNT, CDR2 YYREEE (reference sequence). The CDR3 contains 17 residues. V lost 4 bases and J 1 base, leaving 20 bases between the germline ends. As DNA, the CDR3 is TGTGCCAGCAGCAGGATCCCTCAGAGGGCAGCGAACACTGAAGCTTTCTTT. Protein sequence: CASSRIPQRAANTEAFF.

This clone was detected many times. This chain uses TRBV4-1 with TRBJ2-7; the match to TRBD2 covers 8 bases. Germline CDR1 is MGHRA and CDR2 is YSYEKL. This CDR3 comprises 15 residues. J lost 3 bases, V lost 1 base, and 5 bases had no gene match. The CDR3 loop reads CASSQGAGVVYEQYF. CDR3 DNA sequence: TGCGCCAGCAGCCAAGGAGCGGGAGTCGTCTACGAGCAGTACTTC.

The chain has TRBV7-2 and TRBJ2-5; 10 bases fit TRBD2. With 0 bases clipped from V and 1 base from J, the junction kept 2 bases outside the gene matches. The CDR3 spans 16 residues. The germline V gene has CDR1 SGHTA and CDR2 FQGNSA. The CDR3 loop reads CASSLARTSGQETQYF. CDR3 coding DNA: TGTGCCAGCAGCTTAGCTCGGACTAGCGGCCAAGAGACCCAGTACTTC. The full variable domain, in which reference TRBV7-2 and TRBJ2-5 provide the parts outside the CDR3, is GAGVSQSPSNKVTEKGKDVELRCDPISGHTALYWYRQSLGQGLEFLIYFQGNSAPDKSGLPSDRFSAERTGGSVSTLTIQRTQQEDSAVYLCASSLARTSGQETQYFGPGTRLLVL.

This chain links TRBV7-9 with TRBJ2-1; D call uncertain. Trimming shortened V by 5 bases and J by 0 bases, and 11 bases separated the two germline ends. Germline V CDR1 and CDR2: SEHNR, FQNEAQ (reference sequence). The length of the CDR3 is 15 residues. CDR3 sequence reads: CASSISRNSYNEQFF. CDR3 coding DNA: TGTGCCAGCAGCATTAGCAGGAACTCCTACAATGAGCAGTTCTTC. Full variable domain (missing parts from reference TRBV7-9 and TRBJ2-1): DTGVSQNPRHKITKRGQNVTFRCDPISEHNRLYWYRQTLGQGPEFLTYFQNEAQLEKSRLLSDRFSAERPKGSFSTLEIQRTEQGDSAMYLCASSISRNSYNEQFFGPGTRLTVL.

The genes are TRBV6-5 and TRBJ2-5; TRBD2 aligns across 7 bases. The CDR3 covers 13 residues. V was clipped by 6 bases and J by 5 bases; unmatched bases: 6. Germline CDR1 is MNHEY and CDR2 is SVGAGI. As DNA, the CDR3 is TGTGCCAGCAGCCACACTAGCGACGAGACCCAGTACTTC. It yields the protein CASSHTSDETQYF.

The V call is TRBV5-4, the J call TRBJ2-2, with 9 bases identical to TRBD2. The germline V gene has CDR1 SGHNT and CDR2 YYREEE (reference sequence). The CDR3 extends over 15 amino acids. V shed 2 bases, J shed 3 bases, and the junction held 2 bases outside the gene matches. CDR3 DNA sequence: TGTGCCAGCAGCTTCCGCGGGAGGGACACCGGGGAGCTGTTTTTT. It yields the protein CASSFRGRDTGELFF. Full variable domain (remainder filled in from reference TRBV5-4 and TRBJ2-2): ETGVTQSPTHLIKTRGQQVTLRCSSQSGHNTVSWYQQALGQGPQFIFQYYREEENGRGNFPPRFSGLQFPNYSSELNVNALELDDSALYLCASSFRGRDTGELFFGEGSRLTVL.

The genes are TRBV9 and TRBJ1-1, with D uncertain. Germline-derived CDR1 and CDR2 are SGDLS and YYNGEE. Deletions cut 4 bases from V and 1 base from J, with 11 bases between. The CDR3 runs to 14 residues. The CDR3 coding sequence is TGTGCCAGCAGCAATATGGTGGGGAACACTGAAGCTTTCTTT. Translation: CASSNMVGNTEAFF.

The rearrangement joins TRBV6-1 to TRBJ2-7; 8 nucleotides match TRBD1. This CDR3 spans 15 amino acids. V lost 8 bases to trimming and J lost 6 bases; unmatched junction nucleotides: 15. Germline CDR1 and CDR2: MNHNS and SASEGT. The CDR3 sequence: CASRRSQGESSEQYF. As DNA, the CDR3 is TGTGCCAGCCGAAGATCACAGGGGGAGTCATCCGAGCAGTACTTC.

This clone was found once. This sequence joins TRBV5-8 and TRBJ1-2; 7 positions agree with TRBD1. Germline V gene sequence: CDR1 SGHTS, CDR2 YDEGEE. The CDR3 is 14 amino acids. Losses at the gene ends were 4 bases for V and 6 bases for J; bases not matched to a gene: 9. The CDR3, as DNA: TGTGCCAGCAGCCCCCGGACAGGCCGGGATGGCTACACCTTC. Translation gives CASSPRTGRDGYTF.

The chain has TRBV11-2 and TRBJ2-5; 8 bases agree with TRBD2. Trimming cost V 3 bases and J 5 bases; bases outside gene matches: 14. The CDR3 is 17 amino acids. The germline V gene encodes CDR1 SGHAT and CDR2 FQNNGV. CDR3 sequence (DNA): TGTGCCAGCAGCTTCCGGGGGGCCGGGACTAGATACGAGACCCAGTACTTC. Its translation is CASSFRGAGTRYETQYF.

The chain employs TRBV25-1 and TRBJ2-3; D is ambiguous. V was trimmed by 5 bases and J by 2 bases, leaving 8 bases between them. CDR3 length: 13 amino acids. Germline loops: CDR1 MGHDK, CDR2 SYGVNS. This CDR3 is CASSQTDTDTQYF. The CDR3 DNA sequence: TGTGCCAGCAGTCAAACGGACACAGATACGCAGTATTTT.

This chain uses TRBV9 with TRBJ2-1; 13 positions match TRBD2. Trimming took 0 bases from V and 8 from J; bases not matched to a gene: 2. CDR3 size: 15 residues. Germline CDR1 SGDLS, CDR2 YYNGEE. The CDR3 DNA reads as TGTGCCAGCAGCGTAGGGACTAGCGGGAGTTATGAGCAGTTCTTC. Residues: CASSVGTSGSYEQFF. Together with reference TRBV9 and TRBJ2-1, the CDR3 gives the full variable domain: DSGVTQTPKHLITATGQRVTLRCSPRSGDLSVYWYQQSLDQGLQFLIQYYNGEERAKGNILERFSAQQFPDLHSELNLSSLELGDSALYFCASSVGTSGSYEQFFGPGTRLTVL.

Worth noting for this clone: In the same sample, other DNA sequences code for this CDR3. The chain uses TRBV18 and TRBJ1-5; the D is unclear. The CDR3 contains 13 residues. Trimming pared 2 bases from V and 0 bases from J, leaving 2 bases between. Germline values: CDR1 KGHSH, CDR2 LQKENI. Written as DNA, the CDR3 is TGTGCCAGCTCACCAGGTAGCAATCAGCCCCAGCATTTT. It yields the protein CASSPGSNQPQHF.

This chain connects TRBV5-1 to TRBJ1-2; D is possibly TRBD1 (5 bases). V was clipped by 4 bases and J by 3 bases, with 19 bases between them. Germline V lookup: CDR1 SGHRS, CDR2 YFSETQ. The CDR3 sequence is 16 residues long. The CDR3 protein is CASSRDGSIGDYGYTF. CDR3 DNA: TGCGCCAGCAGCAGGGACGGGTCAATAGGGGACTATGGCTACACCTTC.

The V call is TRBV7-2, the J call TRBJ2-3, with D possibly called TRBD1 or TRBD2 (5 bases each). CDR3 length equals 15 residues. Trimming shortened V by 5 bases and J by 2 bases, and 14 bases separated the two germline ends. Germline V gives CDR1 SGHTA, CDR2 FQGNSA. The CDR3 coding sequence is TGTGCCAGCAGCCGAGGGGCTGACATCACAGATACGCAGTATTTT. Amino acid sequence: CASSRGADITDTQYF.

The chain joins TRBV10-3 to TRBJ2-3, with 9 bases identical to TRBD2. This CDR3 is 19 amino acids long. Germline assignment: CDR1 ENHRY and CDR2 SYGVKD. The J segment lost 5 bases and the V segment lost 0 bases, leaving 15 bases of the junction unmatched. In DNA form, the CDR3 reads TGTGCCATCAGTGAGTCGACTCGAGGGGGTAGCGGGAGTGTAGATACGCAGTATTTT. Its translation is CAISESTRGGSGSVDTQYF.

The chain couples TRBV5-1 to TRBJ2-1; 9 bases agree with TRBD2. The CDR3 is 15 residues long. Trimming cost V 4 bases and J 6 bases; bases outside gene matches: 8. Germline V gives CDR1 SGHRS, CDR2 YFSETQ. The CDR3 region is CASSGLAILRNEQFF. DNA for the CDR3: TGCGCCAGCAGCGGACTAGCGATTCTACGCAATGAGCAGTTCTTC.

V gene TRBV9 combines with J gene TRBJ2-2; D call uncertain. V was cut by 0 bases and J by 0 bases, with 6 bases left in between. The CDR3 runs 15 residues. Per the germline V gene, CDR1 is SGDLS and CDR2 is YYNGEE. As DNA, the CDR3 is TGTGCCAGCAGCGTAGGGGCATCGAACACCGGGGAGCTGTTTTTT. Its translation: CASSVGASNTGELFF.

The chain joins TRBV11-1 to TRBJ2-7; the match to TRBD2 covers 7 bases. Per germline, CDR1 SGHAT and CDR2 FQDESV (reference sequence). The CDR3 contains 14 residues. V was pared by 7 bases and J by 0 bases, with 6 bases of the junction left unmatched. The CDR3 nucleotides are TGTGCCAGCACCCGGGACTATAGCTCCTACGAGCAGTACTTC. Protein: CASTRDYSSYEQYF. Looking up the rest from reference TRBV11-1 and TRBJ2-7 gives the full variable domain: EAEVAQSPRYKITEKSQAVAFWCDPISGHATLYWYRQILGQGPELLVQFQDESVVDDSQLPKDRFSAERLKGVDSTLKIQPAELGDSAMYLCASTRDYSSYEQYFGPGTRLTVT.

The chain has TRBV6-1 and TRBJ2-5; no clear D gene. The CDR3 length is 14 residues. V lost 5 bases and J lost 1, with 11 bases in between. Germline V CDR1 and CDR2: MNHNS, SASEGT. This CDR3 reads CASSPVGFQETQYF. CDR3 nucleotide sequence: TGTGCCAGCAGTCCTGTTGGGTTCCAAGAGACCCAGTACTTC.

This sequence joins TRBV6-1 and TRBJ2-5; a weak D match, TRBD1 (5 bases). Trimming removed 8 bases from V and 3 bases from J, with 13 bases in between. Germline CDR1 MNHNS, CDR2 SASEGT. The CDR3 consists of 13 residues. The CDR3 nucleotides are TGTGCCAGCGAATGGCGCAGGGAAGAGACCCAGTACTTC. Its translation is CASEWRREETQYF.

V usage is TRBV4-1 and J usage is TRBJ2-2; 13 nucleotides align to TRBD2. The CDR3 spans 16 residues. The ends lost 4 bases at V and 4 bases at J; junction bases unmatched: 3. Germline lookup yields CDR1 MGHRA and CDR2 YSYEKL. CDR3 coding DNA: TGCGCCAGCAGCCGTGGACTAGCGGGAGTCACCGGGGAGCTGTTTTTT. Translating gives CASSRGLAGVTGELFF.

The J gene is TRBJ2-7, the V gene TRBV7-6, with D unclear. The V end was cut by 5 bases, the J end by 5 bases, with 13 bases between. This CDR3 contains 13 residues. CDR1 and CDR2 from the germline V gene are SGHVS and FNYEAQ. DNA for the CDR3: TGTGCCAGCAGCCCCCAGCCACAGAACGAGCAGTACTTC. Amino acids: CASSPQPQNEQYF.